The clone carrying this T cell receptor (beta chain) was found a few times. This entry comes from a study of control samples from healthy donors and cancer patients. Repertoires were generated with immunoSEQ multiplex PCR, while TCRdb's copy carries only in-frame clones and drops some. Of roughly 40,000 clones listed, around 78% were seen once; the top ten hold roughly 50%. Germline CDR1 and CDR2: MNHEY and SMNVEV (reference sequence). This CDR3 is built from 16 residues. Trimming took 3 bases from V and 0 from J; bases not matched to a gene: 8. The chain carries TRBV27 and TRBJ2-7, with 7 bases identical to TRBD2. This receptor was identified in a man aged 55 to 70 in good health. Sequencing was carried out using blood. The CDR3 is CASSLSSGTLSYEQYF. CDR3 sequence (DNA): TGTGCCAGCAGTTTGTCTAGCGGAACCCTCTCCTACGAGCAGTACTTC.